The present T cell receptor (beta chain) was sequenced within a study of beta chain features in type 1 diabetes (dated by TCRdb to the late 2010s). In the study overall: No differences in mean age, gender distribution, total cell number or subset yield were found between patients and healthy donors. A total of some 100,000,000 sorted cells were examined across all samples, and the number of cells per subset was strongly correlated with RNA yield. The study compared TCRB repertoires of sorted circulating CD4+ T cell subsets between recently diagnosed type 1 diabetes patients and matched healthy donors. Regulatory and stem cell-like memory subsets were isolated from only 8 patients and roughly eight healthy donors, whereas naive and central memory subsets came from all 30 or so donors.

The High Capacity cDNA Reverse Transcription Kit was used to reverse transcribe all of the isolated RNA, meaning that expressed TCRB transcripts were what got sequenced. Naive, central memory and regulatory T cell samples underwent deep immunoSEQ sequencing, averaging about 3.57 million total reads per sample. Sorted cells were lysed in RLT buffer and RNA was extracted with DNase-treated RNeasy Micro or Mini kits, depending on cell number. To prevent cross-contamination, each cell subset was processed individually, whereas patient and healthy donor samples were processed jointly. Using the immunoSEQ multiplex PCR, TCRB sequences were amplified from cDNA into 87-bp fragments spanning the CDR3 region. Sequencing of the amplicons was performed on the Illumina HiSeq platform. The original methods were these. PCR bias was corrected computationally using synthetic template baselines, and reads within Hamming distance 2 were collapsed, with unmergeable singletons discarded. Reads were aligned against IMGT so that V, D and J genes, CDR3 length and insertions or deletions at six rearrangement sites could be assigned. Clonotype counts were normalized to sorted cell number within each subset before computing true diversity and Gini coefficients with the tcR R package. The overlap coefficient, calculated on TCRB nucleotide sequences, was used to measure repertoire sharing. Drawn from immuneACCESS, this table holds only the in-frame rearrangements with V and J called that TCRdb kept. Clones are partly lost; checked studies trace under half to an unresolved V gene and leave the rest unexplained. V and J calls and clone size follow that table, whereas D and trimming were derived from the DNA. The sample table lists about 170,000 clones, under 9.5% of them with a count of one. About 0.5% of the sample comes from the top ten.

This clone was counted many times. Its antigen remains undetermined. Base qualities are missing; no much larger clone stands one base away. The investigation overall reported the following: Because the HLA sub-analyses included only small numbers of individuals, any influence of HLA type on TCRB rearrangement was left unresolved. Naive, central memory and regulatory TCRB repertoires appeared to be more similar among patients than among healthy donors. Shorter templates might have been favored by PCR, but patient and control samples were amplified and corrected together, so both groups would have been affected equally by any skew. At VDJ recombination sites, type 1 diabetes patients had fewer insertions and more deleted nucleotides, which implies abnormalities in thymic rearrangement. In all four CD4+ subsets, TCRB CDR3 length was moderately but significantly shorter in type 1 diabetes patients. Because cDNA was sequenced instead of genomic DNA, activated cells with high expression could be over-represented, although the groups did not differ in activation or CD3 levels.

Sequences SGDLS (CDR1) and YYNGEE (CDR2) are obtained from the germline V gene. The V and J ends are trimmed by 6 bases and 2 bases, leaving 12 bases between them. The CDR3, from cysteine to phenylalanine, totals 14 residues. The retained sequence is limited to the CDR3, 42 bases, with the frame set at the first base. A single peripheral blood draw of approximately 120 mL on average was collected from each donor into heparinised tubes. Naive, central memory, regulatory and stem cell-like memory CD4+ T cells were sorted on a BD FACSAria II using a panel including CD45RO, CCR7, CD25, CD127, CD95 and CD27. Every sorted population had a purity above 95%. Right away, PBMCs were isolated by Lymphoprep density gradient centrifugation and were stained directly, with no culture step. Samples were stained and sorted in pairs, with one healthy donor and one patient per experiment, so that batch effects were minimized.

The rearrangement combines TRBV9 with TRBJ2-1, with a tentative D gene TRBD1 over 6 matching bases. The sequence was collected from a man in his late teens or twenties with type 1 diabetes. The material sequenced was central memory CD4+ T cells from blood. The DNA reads TGTGCCAGCACCAAACAGGGAGCCTACAATGAGCAGTTCTTC. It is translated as CASTKQGAYNEQFF. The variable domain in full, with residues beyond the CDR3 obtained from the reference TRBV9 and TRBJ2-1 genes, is DSGVTQTPKHLITATGQRVTLRCSPRSGDLSVYWYQQSLDQGLQFLIQYYNGEERAKGNILERFSAQQFPDLHSELNLSSLELGDSALYFCASTKQGAYNEQFFGPGTRLTVL.